What follows are 13 T cell receptor beta chains derived from one specimen sequenced in a study of T cell repertoires in cytomegalovirus infection. TCRdb called the reads again in MiXCR, with one record for every CDR3 protein. Of around 450,000 distinct CDR3 sequences listed, 10% to 12% are singletons. Sequencing input: PBMCs. The receptors were sampled from a human donor in good health (CMV status not recorded). Some clones in this sample may be carry-over from other donors' samples.

Ten or more counts support this clonotype. The chain couples TRBV6-2 or TRBV6-3 to TRBJ2-2; possible D gene TRBD2, 6 bases. Trimming took 6 bases from V and 3 from J, leaving 11 bases between them. Germline lookup yields CDR1 MNHEY and CDR2 SVGEGT. The CDR3 has 14 amino acids. This chain's CDR3 is CASSLAVHTGELFF. The CDR3 region has the DNA TGTGCCAGCAGCTTAGCGGTTCACACCGGGGAGCTGTTTTTT.

This clonotype was seen repeatedly, ten times or more. This chain uses TRBV30 with TRBJ2-1; possibly TRBD2 for D (6 bases). V lost 2 bases and J 12 bases, leaving 8 bases between the germline ends. The germline CDR1 and CDR2 sequences are GTSNPN and SVGIG (reference sequence). This CDR3 comprises 10 residues. The CDR3 loop is CAWSLEGQFF. The CDR3 DNA reads as TGTGCCTGGAGTTTGGAGGGGCAGTTCTTC.

This clonotype turned up a few times. The chain recombines TRBV28 with TRBJ2-2, with D perhaps TRBD1 (6 bases). Trimming removed 3 bases from V and 6 bases from J, with 14 bases in between. Germline V gene lookup returns CDR1 MDHEN and CDR2 SYDVKM. This CDR3 comprises 15 residues. In DNA form, the CDR3 reads TGTGCCAGCAGTTTTATAACAGGGCAGGCCGGGGAGCTGTTTTTT. Translated: CASSFITGQAGELFF.

This chain joins TRBV13 and TRBJ2-1; tentative D call: TRBD1 (5 bases). Germline values: CDR1 PRHDT, CDR2 FYEKMQ (reference sequence). The CDR3 extends over 15 amino acids. Trimming stripped 6 bases from V and 4 bases from J, with 16 bases between. CDR3 residues: CASSHTGESYNEQFF. The CDR3 DNA reads as TGTGCCAGCAGTCACACAGGCGAATCATACAATGAGCAGTTCTTC.

This clonotype has a handful of counts. The gene calls are TRBV27 and TRBJ2-5; possible D gene TRBD1, 6 bases. In germline, CDR1 is MNHEY, CDR2 SMNVEV (reference sequence). V was shortened by 3 bases and J by 6 bases, with 8 bases between the two germline ends. The CDR3 consists of 12 residues. CDR3 nucleotides: TGTGCCAGCAGTTTTTGGGGGCAGACCCAGTACTTC. It is translated as CASSFWGQTQYF.

This clonotype was found many times. This sequence joins TRBV7-9 and TRBJ2-1, with 7 bases that match TRBD2. The CDR3 has 13 residues. CDR1 is SEHNR and CDR2 is FQNEAQ in the germline V gene (reference sequence). J was trimmed by 9 bases and V by 6 bases; bases with no gene match: 8. CDR3 in amino acids: CASRGRAPGEQFF. CDR3 nucleotides: TGTGCCAGCAGGGGGAGGGCCCCGGGTGAGCAGTTCTTC.

This clonotype occurred many times. The chain recombines TRBV28 with TRBJ2-5; D is uncertain. Germline V gene sequence: CDR1 MDHEN, CDR2 SYDVKM. Deletions cut 5 bases from V and 3 bases from J, with 10 bases between. CDR3 length: 13 residues. The CDR3 spells CASSIPPEETQYF. The DNA for the CDR3 is TGTGCCAGCAGTATCCCCCCAGAAGAGACCCAGTACTTC. Drawing the rest from reference TRBV28 and TRBJ2-5, the complete variable domain is DVKVTQSSRYLVKRTGEKVFLECVQDMDHENMFWYRQDPGLGLRLIYFSYDVKMKEKGDIPEGYSVSREKKERFSLILESASTNQTSMYLCASSIPPEETQYFGPGTRLLVL.

Many counts were recorded for this clonotype. The chain is built from TRBV7-9 and TRBJ2-5; 10 bases line up with TRBD2. V trimming: 7 bases; J trimming: 2 bases; junction bases outside the gene matches: 7. CDR1 SEHNR and CDR2 FQNEAQ come from the germline V gene (reference sequence). This CDR3 has 15 residues. Written as DNA, the CDR3 is TGTGCCAGCACTAGGACTAGCGGACTTCAAGAGACCCAGTACTTC. Its translation is CASTRTSGLQETQYF.

This clonotype came up many times. This chain joins TRBV19 and TRBJ1-5; no clear D. The length of the CDR3 is 17 residues. Trimming took off 6 bases at V and 4 bases at J, with 22 bases between the two ends. CDR1 is LNHDA and CDR2 is SQIVND in the germline V gene (reference sequence). CDR3 loop: CASSLFRRQLGNQPQHF. The CDR3 region has the DNA TGTGCCAGTAGCCTCTTCCGCAGGCAACTTGGGAATCAGCCCCAGCATTTT.

This clonotype was counted at least ten times. The chain carries TRBV7-8 and TRBJ1-2; a weak D match, TRBD1 (5 bases). The germline V and J ends were trimmed by 2 bases and 6 bases, with 13 bases remaining between them. The V gene's germline CDR1 is SGHVS and CDR2 FQNEAQ. The length of the CDR3 is 14 residues. CDR3 loop: CASSLPPMGHGYTF. DNA for the CDR3: TGTGCCAGCAGCTTACCCCCAATGGGGCATGGCTACACCTTC.

This clonotype has a single count. In DNA form, the CDR3 reads TGTGCCAGCAGGCGGACACAGGGCGGAGACACTGAAGCTTTCTTT. The encoded protein is CASRRTQGGDTEAFF. The chain combines TRBV27 with TRBJ1-1, with a tentative D call TRBD1 (6 bases). The CDR3 spans 15 residues. Between the trimmed V and J ends, which lost 6 bases and 3 bases, there was a span of 17 bases. Germline lookup yields CDR1 MNHEY and CDR2 SMNVEV (reference sequence).

The table lists this clonotype with many counts. V is TRBV14 and J is TRBJ2-5; TRBD2 is a possible D gene (5 bases). CDR1 is SGHDN, CDR2 FVKESK, per germline. V lost 0 bases to trimming and J lost 5 bases, with 22 bases between them. CDR3 length: 18 residues. The CDR3 is CASSQESKRQRYTETQYF. The CDR3 DNA sequence: TGTGCCAGCAGCCAAGAATCGAAGCGGCAGAGATATACGGAGACCCAGTACTTC.

This clonotype was counted a few times. The CDR3 reads CASSLGGRQSHNSPLHF. The CDR3, as DNA: TGTGCCAGCAGCTTAGGGGGACGCCAATCCCATAATTCACCCCTCCACTTT. V is TRBV7-9 and J is TRBJ1-6; the D gene is possibly TRBD1 (5 bases). V was trimmed by 1 base and J by 5 bases, leaving 15 bases between them. CDR1 is SEHNR and CDR2 is FQNEAQ in the germline V gene (reference sequence). The CDR3 covers 17 residues. The full variable domain, in which reference TRBV7-9 and TRBJ1-6 provide the parts outside the CDR3, is DTGVSQNPRHKITKRGQNVTFRCDPISEHNRLYWYRQTLGQGPEFLTYFQNEAQLEKSRLLSDRFSAERPKGSFSTLEIQRTEQGDSAMYLCASSLGGRQSHNSPLHFGNGTRLTVT.